The entry below describes one T cell receptor (beta chain). The antigen remains unidentified. At one of its ends the junction is not consistent with the germline gene, which may arise from a read error. It was by quantitative 5'-RACE with molecular barcodes that TCR beta libraries were made. TCRdb redid the calling of the 5' RACE reads with MiXCR, one entry per CDR3 protein. The sample carries 300,000 to 350,000 distinct CDR3 sequences, approximately 10% recorded once. The record originates from a study of CD8 T cells in ankylosing spondylitis. Points from the study as a whole: What appeared characteristic of ankylosing spondylitis blood was a TCR beta motif of eight highly homologous variants. Peripheral blood samples showed relatively rare disease-linked clones, and these clones were CD8+.

Per the germline V gene, CDR1 is SGHRS and CDR2 is YFSETQ. CDR3 size: 18 residues. The gene calls are TRBV5-1 and TRBJ2-1, with 8 nucleotides matching TRBD2. The sequencing input was blood, either unsorted or a sorted T cell fraction (not recorded which). This clonotype originated in a female donor with ankylosing spondylitis or in good health (not recorded which). CDR3 bases: TGCGCCAGCAGCTTGGGGGGTAGCGGGGTTGGCTCCTACTATGAGCAGTTCTTC. Translating it yields CASSLGGSGVGSYYEQFF.